Shown below are 15 T cell receptor beta chains from a single sample sequenced in a study of identical twins. MiXCR, run by TCRdb on the 5' RACE reads, gives a single entry per CDR3 protein. The top ten clones hold 10% to 15% of a sample with 400,000 to 500,000 distinct CDR3 sequences, about 18% of them seen once. Sample: naive T cells sorted from blood. These TCRs come from a man aged 50 to 60 in good health.

This clonotype showed up many times. This chain links TRBV4-3 with TRBJ1-5; 9 nucleotides line up with TRBD1. Germline CDR1 is LGHNA and CDR2 is YSLEER. The CDR3 length is 15 residues. Trimming removed 6 bases from V and 2 bases from J; junction bases left unmatched: 5. In nucleotides, the CDR3 is TGCGCCAGCAGTCGGGACAGGGCGGGCAATCAGCCCCAGCATTTT. It is translated as CASSRDRAGNQPQHF.

The chain couples TRBV15 to TRBJ2-2; 8 nucleotides align to TRBD1. Per germline, CDR1 LNHNV and CDR2 YYDKDF (reference sequence). This CDR3 region has 18 residues. The J segment lost 3 bases and the V segment lost 1 base, leaving 10 bases of the junction unmatched. The CDR3 here is CATSRVGPDRAYTGELFF. CDR3 DNA sequence: TGTGCCACCAGCAGAGTGGGGCCGGACAGGGCCTACACCGGGGAGCTGTTTTTT. Based on the CDR3 plus reference TRBV15 and TRBJ2-2, the full variable domain is DAMVIQNPRYQVTQFGKPVTLSCSQTLNHNVMYWYQQKSSQAPKLLFHYYDKDFNNEADTPDNFQSRRPNTSFCFLDIRSPGLGDTAMYLCATSRVGPDRAYTGELFFGEGSRLTVL.

The V and J genes are TRBV6-2 or TRBV6-3 and TRBJ2-5; no clear D. The germline V gene has CDR1 MNHEY and CDR2 SVGEGT. The CDR3 covers 14 residues. V lost 2 bases and J 1 base, leaving 8 bases between the germline ends. The CDR3 DNA follows: TGTGCCAGCAGTTACGCCAGGTTCCAAGAGACCCAGTACTTC. It is translated as CASSYARFQETQYF.

This sequence joins TRBV5-1 and TRBJ2-1, with TRBD1 matching over 9 bases. Trimming cost V 4 bases and J 6 bases; bases outside gene matches: 8. The CDR3 runs to 15 residues. CDR1 and CDR2 (germline): SGHRS, YFSETQ. In DNA form, the CDR3 reads TGCGCCAGCAGCCCGGGGACAGGGAGGATCAATGAGCAGTTCTTC. This gives the protein CASSPGTGRINEQFF.

The chain recombines TRBV16 with TRBJ2-7; D ambiguous. Germline lookup yields CDR1 KGHSY and CDR2 FQNENV. This CDR3 region has 14 residues. Between the trimmed V and J ends, which lost 3 bases and 0 bases, there was a span of 9 bases. The CDR3 sequence is CASSQSLSSYEQYF. CDR3 sequence (DNA): TGTGCCAGCAGCCAGTCGTTGAGCTCCTACGAGCAGTACTTC.

This chain connects TRBV7-9 to TRBJ2-1; 7 positions match TRBD2. Germline CDR1 SEHNR, CDR2 FQNEAQ (reference sequence). The V and J ends lost 1 base and 8 bases, in that order; junction bases with no gene match: 8. CDR3 length: 15 residues. In DNA, the CDR3 is TGTGCCAGCAGCTTAGTTTTGGCGGGAGAGGATGAGCAGTTCTTC. This gives the protein CASSLVLAGEDEQFF.

This chain links TRBV20-1 with TRBJ2-1; D uncertain. Trimming took off 2 bases at V and 1 base at J, with 6 bases between the two ends. CDR3 length: 13 residues. Germline V gives CDR1 DFQATT, CDR2 SNEGSKA (reference sequence). CDR3 sequence (DNA): TGCAGTGCTAGACGGCAGTCCTACAATGAGCAGTTCTTC. Translated: CSARRQSYNEQFF.

This clonotype appeared many times. The V gene is TRBV24-1, the J gene TRBJ2-1; D perhaps matches TRBD1 (6 bases). Per the germline V gene, CDR1 is KGHDR and CDR2 is SFDVKD. CDR3 length equals 14 residues. Trimming took off 5 bases at V and 7 bases at J, with 14 bases between the two ends. The CDR3 sequence is CATSGRTVSNEQFF. DNA of the CDR3: TGTGCCACCAGTGGACGGACAGTATCGAATGAGCAGTTCTTC.

This clonotype has just a few counts. V is TRBV28 and J is TRBJ2-7, with D tentatively TRBD2 (5 bases). Looked up from germline, CDR1 is MDHEN and CDR2 is SYDVKM. The CDR3 covers 14 residues. V shed 6 bases and J shed 4 bases, with 16 bases lying between them. The CDR3 spells CASRYISGRYEQYF. The CDR3 nucleotides are TGTGCCAGCAGATATATCTCGGGAAGGTACGAGCAGTACTTC. Full variable domain (rest looked up from reference TRBV28 and TRBJ2-7): DVKVTQSSRYLVKRTGEKVFLECVQDMDHENMFWYRQDPGLGLRLIYFSYDVKMKEKGDIPEGYSVSREKKERFSLILESASTNQTSMYLCASRYISGRYEQYFGPGTRLTVT.

The rearrangement joins TRBV27 to TRBJ1-1; D is perhaps TRBD1 (5 bases). The CDR3 sequence is 13 residues long. The V and J ends lost 6 bases and 4 bases respectively, with 12 bases between them. Germline V gene sequence: CDR1 MNHEY, CDR2 SMNVEV (reference sequence). The CDR3 bases are TGTGCCAGCAGCATCAGGGTGGGCACTGAAGCTTTCTTT. This gives the protein CASSIRVGTEAFF.

This clonotype occurred many times. The genes are TRBV12-3 or TRBV12-4 and TRBJ2-7, with TRBD2 matching 8 bases. This CDR3 spans 14 amino acids. After removal of 6 bases from V and 1 base from J, the junction contained 5 bases not matched to a gene. CDR3 coding DNA: TGTGCCAGCAGCCTGACTAGCGCATCCTACGAGCAGTACTTC. Translation gives CASSLTSASYEQYF.

This clonotype was seen ten or more times. V is TRBV20-1 and J is TRBJ2-1; D is unclear. Trimming left V 4 bases short and J 6 bases short, with 7 bases between. Germline CDR1 and CDR2: DFQATT and SNEGSKA (reference sequence). The CDR3 extends over 11 amino acids. CDR3 loop: CSATRTNEQFF. CDR3 coding DNA: TGCAGTGCTACCCGAACCAATGAGCAGTTCTTC.

The gene calls are TRBV7-9 and TRBJ1-2, with D possibly matching TRBD1 (5 bases). There are 14 residues in the CDR3. The germline V and J ends were trimmed by 3 bases and 3 bases, with 11 bases remaining between them. The germline gives CDR1 SEHNR, CDR2 FQNEAQ (reference sequence). In DNA form, the CDR3 reads TGTGCCAGCAGCTTGCCGGGACGGTACTATGGCTACACCTTC. This encodes CASSLPGRYYGYTF.

This clonotype was detected ten times or more. The V gene is TRBV20-1, the J gene TRBJ2-1, with 11 positions matching TRBD2. This CDR3 is built from 14 residues. Looked up from germline, CDR1 is DFQATT and CDR2 is SNEGSKA (reference sequence). The CDR3 reads CSLRLAGPYNEQFF. As DNA, the CDR3 is TGCAGCCTCCGACTAGCGGGACCCTACAATGAGCAGTTCTTC.

A few counts support this clonotype. CDR3: CASSSYVGSGTEAFF. The CDR3 DNA reads TGTGCCAGCAGTTCGTATGTCGGCTCGGGCACTGAAGCTTTCTTT. The chain combines TRBV12-3 or TRBV12-4 with TRBJ1-1; D is undetermined. The CDR3 loop spans 15 amino acids. V lost 4 bases to trimming and J lost 4 bases, with 16 bases between them.